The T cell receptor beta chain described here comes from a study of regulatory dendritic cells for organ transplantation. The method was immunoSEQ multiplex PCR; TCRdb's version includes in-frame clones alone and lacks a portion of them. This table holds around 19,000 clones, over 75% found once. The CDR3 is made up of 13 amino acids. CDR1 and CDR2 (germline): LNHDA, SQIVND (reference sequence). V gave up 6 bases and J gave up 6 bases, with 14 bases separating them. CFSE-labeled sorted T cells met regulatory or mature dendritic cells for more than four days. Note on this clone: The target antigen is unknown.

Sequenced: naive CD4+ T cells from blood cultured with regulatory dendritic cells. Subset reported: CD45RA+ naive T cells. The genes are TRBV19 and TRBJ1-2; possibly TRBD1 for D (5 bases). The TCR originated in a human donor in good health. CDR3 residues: CASRSSGGDGYTF. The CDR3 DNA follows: TGTGCCAGTAGGTCGTCGGGGGGAGATGGCTACACCTTC.